This T cell receptor beta chain was observed in a study of OX40 agonist ivuxolimab in advanced cancers. Clones were read by immunoSEQ multiplex PCR, and TCRdb kept only the in-frame ones, dropping some. This table has tens of thousands of clones, roughly 91% appearing once. Germline V gives CDR1 SGDLS, CDR2 YYNGEE. Trimming cost V 4 bases and J 5 bases, with 15 bases left between them. The CDR3 is 14 residues long. This chain links TRBV9 with TRBJ1-1; a possible D gene is TRBD1 (5 bases). The specimen comprised CD4+ or CD8+ T cells sorted from blood, sampled in a trial of the OX40 agonist ivuxolimab. The receptor comes from an adult with an advanced solid tumor such as melanoma, head and neck, liver or kidney cancer. CDR3 residues: CASSPQGAGTEAFF. As DNA, the CDR3 is TGTGCCAGCAGCCCACAAGGGGCGGGTACTGAAGCTTTCTTT.